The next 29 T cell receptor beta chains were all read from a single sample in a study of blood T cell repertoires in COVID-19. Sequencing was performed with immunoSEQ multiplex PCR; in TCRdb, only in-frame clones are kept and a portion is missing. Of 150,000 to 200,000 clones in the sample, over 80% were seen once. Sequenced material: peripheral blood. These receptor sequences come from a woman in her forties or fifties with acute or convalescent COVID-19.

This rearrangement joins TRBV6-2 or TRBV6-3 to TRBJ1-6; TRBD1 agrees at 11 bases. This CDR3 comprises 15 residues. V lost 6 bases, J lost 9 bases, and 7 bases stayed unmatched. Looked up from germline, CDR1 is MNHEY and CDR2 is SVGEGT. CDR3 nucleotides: TGTGCCAGCAGCCCTCCGGGACAGGGGGGTTCACCCCTCCACTTT. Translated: CASSPPGQGGSPLHF.

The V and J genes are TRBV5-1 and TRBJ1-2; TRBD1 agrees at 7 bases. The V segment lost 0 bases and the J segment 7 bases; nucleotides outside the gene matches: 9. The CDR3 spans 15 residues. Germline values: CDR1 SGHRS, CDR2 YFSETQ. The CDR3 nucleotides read TGCGCCAGCAGCTTGGAGACAGGGCCAGGGGCTGGCTACACCTTC. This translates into CASSLETGPGAGYTF.

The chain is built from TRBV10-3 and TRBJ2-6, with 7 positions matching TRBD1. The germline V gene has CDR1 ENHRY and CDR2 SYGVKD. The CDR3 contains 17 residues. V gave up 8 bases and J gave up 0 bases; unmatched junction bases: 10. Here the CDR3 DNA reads TGTGCCATCCCCTCCGACAGGGCGCTCTCTGGGGCCAACGTCCTGACTTTC. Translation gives CAIPSDRALSGANVLTF.

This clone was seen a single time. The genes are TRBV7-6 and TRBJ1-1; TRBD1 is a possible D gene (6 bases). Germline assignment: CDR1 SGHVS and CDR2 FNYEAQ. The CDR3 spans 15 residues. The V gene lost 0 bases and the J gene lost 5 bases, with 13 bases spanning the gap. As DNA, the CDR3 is TGTGCCAGCAGCTTAGCTCAGGGGTCGGGGACTGAAGCTTTCTTT. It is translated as CASSLAQGSGTEAFF.

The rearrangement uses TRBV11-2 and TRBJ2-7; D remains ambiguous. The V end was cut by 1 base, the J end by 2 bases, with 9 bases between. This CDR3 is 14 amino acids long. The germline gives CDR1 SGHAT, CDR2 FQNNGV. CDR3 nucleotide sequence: TGTGCCAGCAGCTTAGGTCAGGTAACCTACGAGCAGTACTTC. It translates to CASSLGQVTYEQYF.

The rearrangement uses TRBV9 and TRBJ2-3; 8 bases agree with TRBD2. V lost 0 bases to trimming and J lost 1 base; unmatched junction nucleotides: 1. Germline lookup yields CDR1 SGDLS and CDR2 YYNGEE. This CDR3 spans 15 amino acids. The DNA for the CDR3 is TGTGCCAGCAGCGTAGTCGGGGGGGGCACAGATACGCAGTATTTT. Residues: CASSVVGGGTDTQYF.

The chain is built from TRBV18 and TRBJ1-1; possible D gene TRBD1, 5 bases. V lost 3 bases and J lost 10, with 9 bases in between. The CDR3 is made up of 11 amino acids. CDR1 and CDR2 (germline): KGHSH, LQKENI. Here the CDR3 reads CASSPDRGAFF. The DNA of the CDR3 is TGTGCCAGCTCACCTGACAGAGGAGCTTTCTTT.

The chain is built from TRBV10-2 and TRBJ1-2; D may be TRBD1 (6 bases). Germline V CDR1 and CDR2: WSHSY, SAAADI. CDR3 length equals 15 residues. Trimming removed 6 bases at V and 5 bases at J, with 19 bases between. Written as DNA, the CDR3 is TGCGCCAGCAGAAAAGGCCTGGGGGCGCGATATGGCTACACCTTC. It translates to CASRKGLGARYGYTF.

CDR3 loop: CSGLVNEQFF. In DNA, the CDR3 is TGCAGCGGACTAGTGAATGAGCAGTTCTTC. V and J are TRBV29-1 and TRBJ2-1; maybe TRBD2 (6 bases). Trimming left V 7 bases short and J 7 bases short, with 8 bases between. The CDR3 is 10 amino acids. Germline loops: CDR1 SQVTM, CDR2 ANQGSEA.

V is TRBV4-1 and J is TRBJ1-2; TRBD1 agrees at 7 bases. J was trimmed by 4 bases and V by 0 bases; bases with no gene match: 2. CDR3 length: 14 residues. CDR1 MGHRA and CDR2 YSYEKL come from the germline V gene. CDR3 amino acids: CASSQDGDSYGYTF. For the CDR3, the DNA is TGCGCCAGCAGCCAAGATGGGGACAGCTATGGCTACACCTTC.

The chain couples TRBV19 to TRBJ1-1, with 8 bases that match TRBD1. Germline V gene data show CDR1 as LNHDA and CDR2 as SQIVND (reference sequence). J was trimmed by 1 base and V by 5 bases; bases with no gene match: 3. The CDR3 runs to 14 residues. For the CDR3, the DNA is TGTGCCAGTAGTCCTCAGGGGGCGAACACTGAAGCTTTCTTT. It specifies CASSPQGANTEAFF.

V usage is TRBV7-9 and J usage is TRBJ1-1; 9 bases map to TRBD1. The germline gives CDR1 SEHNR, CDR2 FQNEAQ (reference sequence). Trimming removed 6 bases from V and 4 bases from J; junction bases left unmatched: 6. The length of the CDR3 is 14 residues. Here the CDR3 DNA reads TGTGCCAGCAGAAAAGACAGGGGGGTCACTGAAGCTTTCTTT. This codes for CASRKDRGVTEAFF.

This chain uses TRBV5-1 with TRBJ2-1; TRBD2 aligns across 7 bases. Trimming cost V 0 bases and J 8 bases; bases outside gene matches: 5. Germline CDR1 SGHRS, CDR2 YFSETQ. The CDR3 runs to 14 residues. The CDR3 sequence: CASSLGWTRDEQFF. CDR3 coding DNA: TGCGCCAGCAGCTTGGGGTGGACTAGGGATGAGCAGTTCTTC.

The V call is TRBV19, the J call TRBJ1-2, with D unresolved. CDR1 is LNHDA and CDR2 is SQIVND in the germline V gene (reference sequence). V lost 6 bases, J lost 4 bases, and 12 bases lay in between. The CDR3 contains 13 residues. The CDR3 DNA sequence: TGTGCCAGTAGACCTTGGTTACTCTATGGCTACACCTTC. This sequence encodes CASRPWLLYGYTF. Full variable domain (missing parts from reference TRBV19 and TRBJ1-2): DGGITQSPKYLFRKEGQNVTLSCEQNLNHDAMYWYRQDPGQGLRLIYYSQIVNDFQKGDIAEGYSVSREKKESFPLTVTSAQKNPTAFYLCASRPWLLYGYTFGSGTRLTVV.

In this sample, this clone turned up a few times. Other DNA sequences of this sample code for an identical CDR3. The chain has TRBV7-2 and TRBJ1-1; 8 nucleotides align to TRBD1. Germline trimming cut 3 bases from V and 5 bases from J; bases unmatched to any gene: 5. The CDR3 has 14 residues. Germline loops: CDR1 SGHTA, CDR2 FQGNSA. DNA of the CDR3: TGTGCCAGCAGCTTCGGACAGGGAAGTACTGAAGCTTTCTTT. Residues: CASSFGQGSTEAFF.

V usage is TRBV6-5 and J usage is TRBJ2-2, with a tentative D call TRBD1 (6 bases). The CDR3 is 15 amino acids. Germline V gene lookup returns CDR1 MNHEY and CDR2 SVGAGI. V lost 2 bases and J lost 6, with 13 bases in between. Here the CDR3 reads CASSYNQGMAGELFF. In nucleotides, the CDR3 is TGTGCCAGCAGTTACAATCAGGGGATGGCCGGGGAGCTGTTTTTT.

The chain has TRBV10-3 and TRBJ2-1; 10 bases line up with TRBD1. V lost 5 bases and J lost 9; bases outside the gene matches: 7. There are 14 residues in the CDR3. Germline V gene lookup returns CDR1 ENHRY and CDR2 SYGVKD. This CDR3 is CAISRQGAEGEQFF. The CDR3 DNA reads TGTGCCATCAGTAGACAGGGGGCTGAGGGTGAGCAGTTCTTC.

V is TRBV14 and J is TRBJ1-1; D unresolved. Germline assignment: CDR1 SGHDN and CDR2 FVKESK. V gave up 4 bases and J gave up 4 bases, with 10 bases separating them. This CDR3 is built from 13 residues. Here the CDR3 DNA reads TGTGCCAGCAGCCTCCTCGCGGCCACTGAAGCTTTCTTT. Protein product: CASSLLAATEAFF.

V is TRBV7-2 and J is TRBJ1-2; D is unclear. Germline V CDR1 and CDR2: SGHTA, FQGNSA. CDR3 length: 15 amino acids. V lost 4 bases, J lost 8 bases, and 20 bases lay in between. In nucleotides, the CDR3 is TGTGCCAGCAGCTCCCGGAGAGAGAGACTTGTGGGCTACACCTTC. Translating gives CASSSRRERLVGYTF.

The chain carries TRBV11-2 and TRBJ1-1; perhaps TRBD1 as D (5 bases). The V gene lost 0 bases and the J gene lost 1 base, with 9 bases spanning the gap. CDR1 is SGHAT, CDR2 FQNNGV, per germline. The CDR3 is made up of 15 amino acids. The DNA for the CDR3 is TGTGCCAGCAGCTTAGAGGCCAGGGCGAACACTGAAGCTTTCTTT. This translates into CASSLEARANTEAFF.

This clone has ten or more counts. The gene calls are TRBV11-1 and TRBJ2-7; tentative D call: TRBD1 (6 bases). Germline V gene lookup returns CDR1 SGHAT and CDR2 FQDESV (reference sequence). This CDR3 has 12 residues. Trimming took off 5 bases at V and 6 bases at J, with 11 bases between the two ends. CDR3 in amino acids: CASSAHRVEQYF. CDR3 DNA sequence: TGTGCCAGCAGCGCCCACAGGGTCGAGCAGTACTTC.

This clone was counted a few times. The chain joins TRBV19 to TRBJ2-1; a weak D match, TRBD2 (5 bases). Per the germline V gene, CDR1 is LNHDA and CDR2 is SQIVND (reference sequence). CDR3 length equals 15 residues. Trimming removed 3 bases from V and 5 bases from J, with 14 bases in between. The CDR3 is CASSMGVSTDNEQFF. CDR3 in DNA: TGTGCCAGTAGTATGGGAGTTAGCACCGACAATGAGCAGTTCTTC.

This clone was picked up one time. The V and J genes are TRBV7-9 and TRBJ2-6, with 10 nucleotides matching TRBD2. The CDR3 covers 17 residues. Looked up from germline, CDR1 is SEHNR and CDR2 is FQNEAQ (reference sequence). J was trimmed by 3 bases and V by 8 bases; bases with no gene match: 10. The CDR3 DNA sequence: TGTGCCAGCCAGTTCGCTAGCGGGAGTTATGGGGCCAACGTCCTGACTTTC. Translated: CASQFASGSYGANVLTF. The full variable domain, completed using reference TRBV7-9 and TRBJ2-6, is DTGVSQNPRHKITKRGQNVTFRCDPISEHNRLYWYRQTLGQGPEFLTYFQNEAQLEKSRLLSDRFSAERPKGSFSTLEIQRTEQGDSAMYLCASQFASGSYGANVLTFGAGSRLTVL.

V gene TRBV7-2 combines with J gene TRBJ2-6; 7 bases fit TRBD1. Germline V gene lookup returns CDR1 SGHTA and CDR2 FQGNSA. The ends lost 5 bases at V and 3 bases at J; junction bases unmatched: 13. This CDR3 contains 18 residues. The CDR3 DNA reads TGTGCCAGCAGCCAGCCGGGACAGCGTTTTGATGGGGCCAACGTCCTGACTTTC. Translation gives CASSQPGQRFDGANVLTF.

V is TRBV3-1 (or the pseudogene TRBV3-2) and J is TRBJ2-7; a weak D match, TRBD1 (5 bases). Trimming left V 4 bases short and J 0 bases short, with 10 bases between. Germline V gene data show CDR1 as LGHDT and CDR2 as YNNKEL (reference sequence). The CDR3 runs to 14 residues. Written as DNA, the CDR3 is TGTGCCAGCAGCCTCGAGACAGACTCCTACGAGCAGTACTTC. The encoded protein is CASSLETDSYEQYF.

CDR3 protein: CASSNANYGYTF. The CDR3, as DNA: TGTGCCAGTTCAAATGCGAACTATGGCTACACCTTC. V and J are TRBV6-5 and TRBJ1-2; D is ambiguous. The CDR3 extends over 12 amino acids. Trimming took 9 bases from V and 2 from J, leaving 10 bases between them. Germline V gene sequence: CDR1 MNHEY, CDR2 SVGAGI.

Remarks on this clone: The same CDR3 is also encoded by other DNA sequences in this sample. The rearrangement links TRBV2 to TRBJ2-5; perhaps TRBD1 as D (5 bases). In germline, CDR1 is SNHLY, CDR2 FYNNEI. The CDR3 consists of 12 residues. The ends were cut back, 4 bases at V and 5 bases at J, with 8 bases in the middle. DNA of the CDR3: TGTGCCAGCAGTGGGTCAGGGGAGACCCAGTACTTC. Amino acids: CASSGSGETQYF.

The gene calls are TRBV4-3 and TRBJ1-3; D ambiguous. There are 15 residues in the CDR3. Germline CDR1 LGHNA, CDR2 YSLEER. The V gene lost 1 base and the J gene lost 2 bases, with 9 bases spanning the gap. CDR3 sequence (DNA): TGCGCCAGCAGCCAAGTGAGCTCGCCTGGAAACACCATATATTTT. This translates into CASSQVSSPGNTIYF.

The CDR3, as DNA: TGCGCCAGCAGCTCCGGACAGGGCGGCGGAAACACTGAAGCTTTCTTT. Its protein product is CASSSGQGGGNTEAFF. The chain combines TRBV5-1 with TRBJ1-1, with 8 bases aligning to TRBD1. The CDR3 consists of 16 residues. V lost 3 bases to trimming and J lost 2 bases; unmatched junction nucleotides: 9. In germline, CDR1 is SGHRS, CDR2 YFSETQ.